These 25 T cell receptor beta chains came from one sample sequenced in a study of T-cell reconstitution after alpha-beta-depleted transplantation in children. As it was prepared, the TCRbeta library received unique molecular identifiers. TCRdb fed the PCR reads into MiXCR, producing one record per CDR3 protein. The data contain about 580,000 distinct CDR3 sequences, roughly 23% of them singletons. The sequencing used PBMCs, mostly from graft donor cells, collected 360 days after TCRalphabeta/CD19-depleted stem cell transplant. The receptors shown here come from a boy under two years old who had a stem cell transplant for acute myeloid leukemia, so the T cells may come from the graft donor.

This clonotype was picked up a small number of times. The rearrangement links TRBV24-1 to TRBJ2-6; no definite D call. Trimming removed 4 bases from V and 0 bases from J, with 9 bases in between. The CDR3 contains 16 residues. Germline lookup yields CDR1 KGHDR and CDR2 SFDVKD. This CDR3 is CATSDPVLSGANVLTF. CDR3 nucleotide sequence: TGTGCCACCAGTGACCCAGTTCTCTCTGGGGCCAACGTCCTGACTTTC.

This clonotype was recorded a few times. J is TRBJ2-3 and V is TRBV4-3; D remains ambiguous. Germline V gives CDR1 LGHNA, CDR2 YSLEER. Between the trimmed V and J ends, which lost 0 bases and 6 bases, there was a span of 10 bases. This CDR3 spans 14 amino acids. CDR3 in DNA: TGCGCCAGCAGCCAAGATCTTGGTCAGGATACGCAGTATTTT. Amino acids: CASSQDLGQDTQYF.

J is TRBJ1-3 and V is TRBV5-1; a possible D gene is TRBD1 (5 bases). Trimming pared 0 bases from V and 8 bases from J, leaving 12 bases between. The length of the CDR3 is 14 residues. Germline assignment: CDR1 SGHRS and CDR2 YFSETQ. CDR3 nucleotide sequence: TGCGCCAGCAGCTTGGGGGGGGAAATGGACACCATATATTTT. It specifies CASSLGGEMDTIYF.

Only a few counts were recorded for this clonotype. The V and J genes are TRBV20-1 and TRBJ1-1, with D uncertain. The CDR3 runs to 13 residues. Trimming removed 2 bases from V and 1 base from J, with 8 bases in between. Germline-derived CDR1 and CDR2 are DFQATT and SNEGSKA (reference sequence). Here the CDR3 reads CSARQYPNTEAFF. As DNA, the CDR3 is TGCAGTGCTAGACAGTACCCGAACACTGAAGCTTTCTTT.

This clonotype was counted at least ten times. The chain carries TRBV7-9 and TRBJ2-7, with D perhaps being TRBD1 or TRBD2 (6 bases each). Germline V gene sequence: CDR1 SEHNR, CDR2 FQNEAQ (reference sequence). Trimming took off 3 bases at V and 1 base at J, with 19 bases between the two ends. CDR3 length equals 17 residues. The CDR3 spells CASSLKVGGSLSYEQYF. CDR3 DNA sequence: TGTGCCAGCAGCTTGAAGGTGGGGGGCTCCTTATCCTACGAGCAGTACTTC.

This clonotype was detected a few times. The chain carries TRBV12-3 or TRBV12-4 and TRBJ1-5; 7 bases are shared with TRBD1. The CDR3 extends over 15 amino acids. The V and J ends lost 6 bases and 6 bases, in that order; junction bases with no gene match: 11. The CDR3 DNA follows: TGTGCCAGCAGCCGACTTACAGGGGAAGTTCAGCCCCAGCATTTT. This sequence encodes CASSRLTGEVQPQHF.

This chain uses TRBV27 with TRBJ2-3; D ambiguous. The CDR3 runs to 17 residues. Trimming removed 4 bases at V and 2 bases at J, with 19 bases between. Germline lookup yields CDR1 MNHEY and CDR2 SMNVEV (reference sequence). CDR3 in DNA: TGTGCCAGCAGTTCCTCGACCGTATCGTCCCCCACAGATACGCAGTATTTT. Translation: CASSSSTVSSPTDTQYF.

This clonotype was seen ten or more times. This sequence joins TRBV19 and TRBJ2-7, with D possibly matching TRBD2 (6 bases). The V gene lost 7 bases and the J gene lost 6 bases, with 16 bases spanning the gap. Germline V gene data show CDR1 as LNHDA and CDR2 as SQIVND (reference sequence). The CDR3 runs to 13 residues. CDR3 bases: TGTGCCAGTACCAATGGGGTCGGGGGCGAGCAGTACTTC. Amino acids: CASTNGVGGEQYF.

The V gene is TRBV7-2, the J gene TRBJ2-7; 9 nucleotides line up with TRBD2. There are 15 residues in the CDR3. CDR1 and CDR2 (germline): SGHTA, FQGNSA. The ends lost 2 bases at V and 1 base at J; junction bases unmatched: 3. Here the CDR3 DNA reads TGTGCCAGCAGCTTAAATAGCGGGGGTTCCTACGAGCAGTACTTC. Encoded protein: CASSLNSGGSYEQYF.

The genes are TRBV20-1 and TRBJ1-1; D is unclear. Germline values: CDR1 DFQATT, CDR2 SNEGSKA (reference sequence). This CDR3 has 11 residues. Trimming stripped 6 bases from V and 8 bases from J, with 13 bases between. CDR3 bases: TGCAGTGCGGAGGACCGCAAAGAAGCTTTCTTT. It codes for CSAEDRKEAFF.

V usage is TRBV6-1 and J usage is TRBJ1-4, with 10 bases matching TRBD1. Germline trimming cut 6 bases from V and 7 bases from J; bases unmatched to any gene: 5. The germline V gene has CDR1 MNHNS and CDR2 SASEGT. The CDR3 covers 14 residues. CDR3 residues: CASSRDRGGEKLFF. CDR3 DNA sequence: TGTGCCAGCAGCCGGGACAGGGGAGGTGAAAAACTGTTTTTT.

There are a few counts of this clonotype. The chain links TRBV20-1 to TRBJ1-3; D gene unclear. The CDR3 runs 14 residues. V was clipped by 3 bases and J by 4 bases, with 13 bases between them. Germline CDR1 DFQATT, CDR2 SNEGSKA (reference sequence). The CDR3 region has the DNA TGCAGTGCTAGCTTACATTTATCCGGAAACACCATATATTTT. Translating it yields CSASLHLSGNTIYF.

The chain carries TRBV14 and TRBJ1-4; 7 positions agree with TRBD1. The CDR3 runs to 13 residues. Germline CDR1 is SGHDN and CDR2 is FVKESK. Unmatched junction bases numbered 9, after V lost 7 bases and J lost 10 bases. CDR3 in amino acids: CASTQGQTLKLFF. In DNA, the CDR3 is TGTGCCAGCACCCAGGGACAGACACTAAAACTGTTTTTT.

This clonotype was counted at least ten times. The V and J genes are TRBV6-2 or TRBV6-3 and TRBJ1-3, with D hard to call. CDR1 is MNHEY, CDR2 SVGEGT, per germline. V was shortened by 5 bases and J by 2 bases, with 19 bases between the two germline ends. CDR3 length equals 17 residues. The chain's CDR3 is CASSLILGKRTGNTIYF. The CDR3 coding sequence is TGTGCCAGCAGTCTTATTCTGGGAAAGAGGACTGGAAACACCATATATTTT.

The chain carries TRBV28 and TRBJ2-7, with D perhaps assigned TRBD1 or TRBD2 (5 bases each). V lost 2 bases and J lost 9, with 14 bases in between. The length of the CDR3 is 13 residues. In germline, CDR1 is MDHEN, CDR2 SYDVKM. The CDR3 is CASSLVRGNAQYV. The CDR3 DNA sequence: TGTGCCAGCAGTTTAGTTCGGGGCAACGCGCAGTACGTC.

This sequence joins TRBV10-3 and TRBJ2-6; D is uncertain. Germline V gene data show CDR1 as ENHRY and CDR2 as SYGVKD. V lost 4 bases, J lost 2 bases, and 12 bases lay in between. CDR3 length: 16 amino acids. CDR3 coding DNA: TGTGCCATCAGTGGTGGGGATTCGCCTGGGGCCAACGTCCTGACTTTC. Translation: CAISGGDSPGANVLTF.

The V gene is TRBV7-2, the J gene TRBJ2-1; D is ambiguous. CDR1 SGHTA and CDR2 FQGNSA come from the germline V gene. Trimming took off 1 base at V and 9 bases at J, with 16 bases between the two ends. The CDR3 runs to 15 residues. The CDR3 protein is CASSLVGRNSGEQFF. The CDR3 coding sequence is TGTGCCAGCAGCTTAGTTGGCAGAAATTCGGGTGAGCAGTTCTTC.

The V call is TRBV7-2, the J call TRBJ2-2; D perhaps matches TRBD2 (5 bases). Trimming cost V 2 bases and J 13 bases, with 14 bases left between them. In germline, CDR1 is SGHTA, CDR2 FQGNSA. The CDR3 is 13 amino acids. CDR3 DNA: TGTGCCAGCAGCTTATCCGACTCCGCGGGGCTGTTTTTT. Translation gives CASSLSDSAGLFF.

This clonotype was counted only a few times. The chain links TRBV6-5 to TRBJ1-1, with D unresolved. This CDR3 is 11 amino acids long. Trimming removed 8 bases at V and 7 bases at J, with 11 bases between. Germline values: CDR1 MNHEY, CDR2 SVGAGI. The CDR3 here is CASYSRIEAFF. CDR3 DNA: TGTGCCAGCTACTCCCGGATTGAAGCTTTCTTT.

This clonotype was seen more than once but under ten times. The gene calls are TRBV12-3 or TRBV12-4 and TRBJ1-1, with 8 nucleotides matching TRBD1. Trimming at V came to 3 bases and at J to 4 bases, leaving 10 bases not matched to a gene. The CDR3 has 16 amino acids. For the CDR3, the DNA is TGTGCCAGCAGTTTCGGGTGGGGGCAGGGGGCCACTGAAGCTTTCTTT. Protein: CASSFGWGQGATEAFF.

The DNA of the CDR3 is TGTGCCAGCAGCGCAGCACAGGGGTTAGAATCACCCCTCCACTTT. It specifies CASSAAQGLESPLHF. The chain carries TRBV12-3 or TRBV12-4 and TRBJ1-6; 7 bases line up with TRBD1. This CDR3 contains 15 residues. Germline trimming cut 6 bases from V and 10 bases from J; bases unmatched to any gene: 12.

This rearrangement joins TRBV19 to TRBJ1-1; D unresolved. The CDR3 is 16 residues long. Trimming shortened V by 3 bases and J by 0 bases, and 14 bases separated the two germline ends. CDR1 and CDR2 (germline): LNHDA, SQIVND (reference sequence). The CDR3 nucleotides are TGTGCCAGTAGTATTTTTGGCGCGGCCATGAACACTGAAGCTTTCTTT. It specifies CASSIFGAAMNTEAFF.

This clonotype was observed at least ten times. V usage is TRBV6-5 and J usage is TRBJ1-1, with TRBD1 as a possible D gene (5 bases). The CDR3 covers 16 residues. The germline V gene has CDR1 MNHEY and CDR2 SVGAGI. V dropped 5 bases and J dropped 3 bases, with 19 bases sitting between them. CDR3 in amino acids: CASSPRRGDSHTEAFF. The CDR3 nucleotides read TGTGCCAGCAGTCCACGGCGGGGGGACTCCCACACTGAAGCTTTCTTT.

This clonotype was detected a few times. The rearrangement uses TRBV20-1 and TRBJ2-2; D possibly uses TRBD1 or TRBD2 (5 bases each). This CDR3 spans 19 amino acids. V was shortened by 5 bases and J by 2 bases, with 27 bases between the two germline ends. The germline V gene has CDR1 DFQATT and CDR2 SNEGSKA (reference sequence). The DNA of the CDR3 is TGCAGTGCTCCAGGGAAGAGAGGGGTCCACCTAAGTAACACCGGGGAGCTGTTTTTT. This translates into CSAPGKRGVHLSNTGELFF.

The chain is built from TRBV5-1 and TRBJ1-5, with 8 bases aligning to TRBD1. The CDR3 runs to 15 residues. The trim removed 0 bases at V and 7 bases at J, leaving 6 bases unmatched. Germline V gene lookup returns CDR1 SGHRS and CDR2 YFSETQ. DNA of the CDR3: TGCGCCAGCAGCTTGGCAGGGGGCGCCGGACAGCCCCAGCATTTT. Encoded protein: CASSLAGGAGQPQHF.